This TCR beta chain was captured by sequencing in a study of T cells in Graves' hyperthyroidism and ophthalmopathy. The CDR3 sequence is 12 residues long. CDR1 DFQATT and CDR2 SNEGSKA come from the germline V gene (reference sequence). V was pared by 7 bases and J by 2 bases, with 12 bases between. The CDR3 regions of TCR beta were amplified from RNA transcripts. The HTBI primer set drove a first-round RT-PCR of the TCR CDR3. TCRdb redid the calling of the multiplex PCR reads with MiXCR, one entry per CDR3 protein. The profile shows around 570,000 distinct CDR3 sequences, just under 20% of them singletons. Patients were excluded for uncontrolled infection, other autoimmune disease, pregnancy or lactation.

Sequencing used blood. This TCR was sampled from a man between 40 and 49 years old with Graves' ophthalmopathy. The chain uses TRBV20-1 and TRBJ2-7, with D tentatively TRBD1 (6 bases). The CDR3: CSVPRGTYEQYF. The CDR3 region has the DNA TGCAGTGTACCAAGGGGGACCTACGAGCAGTACTTC.